The clone carrying this TCR delta chain was observed many times. No antigen is known for it. V was pared by 2 bases and J by 3 bases, with 37 bases between. Germline CDR1 is TSWWSYY and CDR2 is QGS. This CDR3 comprises 23 residues. The data derive from a study of γδ T cells in repeated Plasmodium falciparum infection. Study as a whole: Four controlled malaria infections with P. falciparum NF54 spanned about 600 days. Whole-study findings and limits: The Malian cohort came from a small rural village of predominantly one ethnic group. Many TCRgamma sequences overlapped between individuals in stable Vgamma9/Vdelta2+ repertoires. Vdelta2-negative gammadelta repertoires appeared less diverse and less shared in Malian than Australian children.

Gammadelta T cells were flow-sorted from PBMC into Vgamma9/Vdelta2+ and Vdelta2-negative populations for bulk analysis. TCRdb repeated clone calling on the multiplex PCR reads with CATT. The table records over 90,000 delta-chain clones, approximately 0.96% of them present only once. The chain recombines TRDV1 with TRDJ1, with D possibly being TRDD3 (6 bases). The clonotype was recovered from a pool of human donors (malaria-infected and uninfected, not separated). Sequencing was carried out using gamma-delta T cells from blood. The CDR3, as DNA: TGTGCTCTTGGGGAAAACACTGGCCCAAACGCACTGGGCGATCCCATGGGTGCCGATAAACTCATCTTT. Its translation: CALGENTGPNALGDPMGADKLIF.